This paragraph reports one TCR beta chain. The data were taken from a study of blood T cell repertoires in COVID-19. Overall study: The analysed material was cDNA or gDNA that came from T cells, B-cell-depleted T cells, or PBMCs.

V lost 2 bases to trimming and J lost 6 bases; unmatched junction nucleotides: 9. This CDR3 is 17 amino acids long. Per germline, CDR1 SGHRS and CDR2 YFSETQ. The table came from immunoSEQ multiplex PCR; TCRdb's copy has only in-frame clones and leaves some out. The sample contains more than 250,000 clones, 85% to 90% of which appear only once. The V call is TRBV5-1, the J call TRBJ2-3; TRBD2 agrees at 13 bases. The sequence derives from a man younger than 30 with active or convalescent COVID-19. Material for sequencing was peripheral blood. The CDR3 DNA follows: TGCGCCAGCAGCTTCGGACTAGCGGGGGCGTTGTCTGATACGCAGTATTTT. Its translation is CASSFGLAGALSDTQYF.